The 7 T cell receptor beta chains below all came from one sample that was sequenced in a study of shared clonotypes between healthy human individuals. Repertoires were generated with immunoSEQ multiplex PCR, while TCRdb's copy carries only in-frame clones and drops some. The table shows a few million clones, with more than 80% occurring only once. Sequencing was performed on naive CD4+ T cells from PBMCs. Regarding subset: CD45RA+ positively selected. The receptors were gathered from a man aged 18 to 29 in good health. Some clones in this sample may be carry-over from other donors' samples.

This chain uses TRBV7-2 with TRBJ1-1, with D hard to call. Germline V gives CDR1 SGHTA, CDR2 FQGNSA. The ends were cut back, 5 bases at V and 5 bases at J, with 12 bases in the middle. This CDR3 contains 13 residues. The DNA for the CDR3 is TGTGCCAGCAGCCGCGAGGGTTCAACTGAAGCTTTCTTT. Its translation is CASSREGSTEAFF.

This chain connects TRBV5-1 to TRBJ1-4; D uncertain. Between the trimmed V and J ends, which lost 4 bases and 8 bases, there was a span of 18 bases. CDR1 is SGHRS and CDR2 is YFSETQ in the germline V gene. The CDR3 loop spans 15 amino acids. The CDR3 reads CASSTGPAVDEKLFF. CDR3 DNA: TGCGCCAGCAGCACCGGACCCGCTGTCGACGAAAAACTGTTTTTT.

The genes are TRBV19 and TRBJ2-7; weak D call: TRBD1 (5 bases). Germline CDR1 is LNHDA and CDR2 is SQIVND (reference sequence). Trimming cost V 3 bases and J 0 bases, with 12 bases left between them. There are 15 residues in the CDR3. This CDR3 is CASSISRVPSYEQYF. CDR3 bases: TGTGCCAGTAGTATCAGCAGGGTCCCCTCCTACGAGCAGTACTTC.

V is TRBV28 and J is TRBJ2-1; TRBD2 agrees at 8 bases. Germline V gene lookup returns CDR1 MDHEN and CDR2 SYDVKM. V was clipped by 5 bases and J by 10 bases; unmatched bases: 4. The CDR3 loop spans 12 amino acids. This chain's CDR3 is CASSVIAGEQFF. The CDR3 DNA reads as TGTGCCAGCAGTGTTATAGCGGGAGAGCAGTTCTTC.

The chain recombines TRBV13 with TRBJ1-2; perhaps TRBD1 as D (5 bases). Deletions cut 0 bases from V and 8 bases from J, with 13 bases between. This CDR3 has 14 residues. Germline CDR1 reads PRHDT; CDR2 reads FYEKMQ (reference sequence). The CDR3 DNA reads TGTGCCAGCAGCTTAGGGGTAGGGGCTCAAGGCTACACCTTC. As protein: CASSLGVGAQGYTF.

The V gene is TRBV7-9, the J gene TRBJ2-5; 9 nucleotides agree with TRBD1. Matching the DNA end better, TRBJ2-7 makes the J call doubtful. Germline loops: CDR1 SEHNR, CDR2 FQNEAQ (reference sequence). This CDR3 has 14 amino acids. The CDR3 region has the DNA TGTGCCAGCAGCCCCGACAGGGGGAAATACGAGCAGTACTTC. This sequence encodes CASSPDRGKYEQYF.

The chain uses TRBV11-2 and TRBJ2-5; D gene ambiguous. Germline lookup yields CDR1 SGHAT and CDR2 FQNNGV. This CDR3 region has 12 residues. The V gene lost 2 bases and the J gene lost 3 bases, with 4 bases spanning the gap. The CDR3, as DNA: TGTGCCAGCAGCTTACAAAAAGAGACCCAGTACTTC. Translating it yields CASSLQKETQYF. Full variable domain (rest looked up from reference TRBV11-2 and TRBJ2-5): EAGVAQSPRYKIIEKRQSVAFWCNPISGHATLYWYQQILGQGPKLLIQFQNNGVVDDSQLPKDRFSAERLKGVDSTLKIQPAKLEDSAVYLCASSLQKETQYFGPGTRLLVL.